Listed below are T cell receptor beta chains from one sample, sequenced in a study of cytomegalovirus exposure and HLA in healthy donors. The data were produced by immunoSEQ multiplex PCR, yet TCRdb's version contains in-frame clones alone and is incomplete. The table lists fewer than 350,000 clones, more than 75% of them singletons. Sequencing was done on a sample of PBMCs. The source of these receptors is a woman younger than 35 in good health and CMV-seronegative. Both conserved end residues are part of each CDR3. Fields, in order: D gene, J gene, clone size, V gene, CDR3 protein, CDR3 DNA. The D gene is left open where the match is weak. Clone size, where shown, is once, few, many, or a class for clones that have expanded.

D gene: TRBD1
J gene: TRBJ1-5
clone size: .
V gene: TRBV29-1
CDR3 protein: CSVAPGQGEGNQPQHF
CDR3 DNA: TGCAGCGTCGCTCCGGGACAGGGAGAGGGCAATCAGCCCCAGCATTTT

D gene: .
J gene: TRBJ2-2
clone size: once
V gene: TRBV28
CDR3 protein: CASSLGNRGGTGELFF
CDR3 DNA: TGTGCCAGCAGTTTAGGGAATAGGGGTGGCACCGGGGAGCTGTTTTTT

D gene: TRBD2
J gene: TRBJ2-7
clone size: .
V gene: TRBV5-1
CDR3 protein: CASSAGGLAGSSYEQYF
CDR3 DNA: TGCGCCAGCAGCGCAGGGGGACTAGCGGGTTCCTCCTACGAGCAGTACTTC

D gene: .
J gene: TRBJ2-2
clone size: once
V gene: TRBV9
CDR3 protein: CASSVNNVGELFF
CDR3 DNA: TGTGCCAGCAGCGTAAATAATGTCGGGGAGCTGTTTTTT

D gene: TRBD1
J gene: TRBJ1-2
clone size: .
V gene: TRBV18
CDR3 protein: CASSPLDREDGYTF
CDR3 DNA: TGTGCCAGCTCACCTCTGGACAGGGAAGACGGCTACACCTTC

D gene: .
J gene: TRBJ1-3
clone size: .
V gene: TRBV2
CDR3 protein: CASSEPPNSGNTIYF
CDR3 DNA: TGTGCCAGCAGTGAACCCCCCAACTCTGGAAACACCATATATTTT

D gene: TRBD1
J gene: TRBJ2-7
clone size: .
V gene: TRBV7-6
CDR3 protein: CASSLGGTGGRYEQYF
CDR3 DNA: TGTGCCAGCAGCTTAGGCGGGACAGGGGGCAGGTACGAGCAGTACTTC

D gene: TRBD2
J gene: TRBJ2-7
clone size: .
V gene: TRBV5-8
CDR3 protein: CASSSRDYSYEQYF
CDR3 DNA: TGTGCCAGCAGTAGCCGGGACTACTCCTACGAGCAGTACTTC

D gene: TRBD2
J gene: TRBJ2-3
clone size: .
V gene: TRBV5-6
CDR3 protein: CASQGLAGGSGADTQYF
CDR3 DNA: TGTGCCAGCCAAGGACTAGCGGGAGGGTCGGGCGCAGATACGCAGTATTTT

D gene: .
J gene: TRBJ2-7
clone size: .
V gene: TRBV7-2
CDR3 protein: CASTPGGPASTEQYF
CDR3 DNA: TGTGCCAGCACCCCAGGAGGTCCAGCGTCGACAGAGCAGTACTTC

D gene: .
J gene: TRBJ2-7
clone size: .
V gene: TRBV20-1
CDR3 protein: CSARKEYEQYF
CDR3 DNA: TGCAGTGCTAGAAAGGAGTACGAGCAGTACTTC

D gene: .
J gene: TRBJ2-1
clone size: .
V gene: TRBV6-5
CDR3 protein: CASSYSYSISYNEQFF
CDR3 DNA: TGTGCCAGCAGTTACTCTTACTCTATCTCCTACAATGAGCAGTTCTTC

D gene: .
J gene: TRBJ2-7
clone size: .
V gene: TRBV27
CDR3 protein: CASSLSAGDRYEQYF
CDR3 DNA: TGTGCCAGCAGTTTATCGGCAGGGGATAGATACGAGCAGTACTTC

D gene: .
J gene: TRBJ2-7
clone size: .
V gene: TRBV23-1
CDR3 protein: CASKQAYEQYF
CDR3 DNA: TGCGCCAGCAAACAGGCCTACGAGCAGTACTTC

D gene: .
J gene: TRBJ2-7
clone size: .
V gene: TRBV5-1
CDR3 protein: CASSLSGSDYEQYF
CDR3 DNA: TGCGCCAGCAGCTTGTCGGGATCTGACTACGAGCAGTACTTC

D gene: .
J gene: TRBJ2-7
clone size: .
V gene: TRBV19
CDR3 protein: CASSIGTITYEQYF
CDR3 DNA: TGTGCCAGTAGTATAGGCACAATAACCTACGAGCAGTACTTC

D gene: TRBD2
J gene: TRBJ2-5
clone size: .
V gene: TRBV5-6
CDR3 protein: CASSLAGRGSGRETQYF
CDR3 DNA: TGTGCCAGCAGCTTGGCGGGGAGGGGAAGTGGGAGAGAGACCCAGTACTTC

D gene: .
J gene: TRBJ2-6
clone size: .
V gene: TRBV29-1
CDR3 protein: CSVRGSGANVLTF
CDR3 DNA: TGCAGTGTGAGGGGGTCTGGGGCCAACGTCCTGACTTTC

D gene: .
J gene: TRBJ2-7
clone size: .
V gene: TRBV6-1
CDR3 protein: CASSELAGPYEQYF
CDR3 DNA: TGTGCCAGCAGTGAACTCGCGGGTCCCTACGAGCAGTACTTC

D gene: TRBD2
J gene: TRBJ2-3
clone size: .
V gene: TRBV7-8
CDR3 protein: CASSPSAGEWGTQYF
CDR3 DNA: TGTGCCAGCAGCCCTAGCGCGGGAGAATGGGGTACGCAGTATTTT

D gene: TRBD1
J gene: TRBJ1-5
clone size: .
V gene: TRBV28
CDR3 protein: CASRGQGAIAGNQPQHF
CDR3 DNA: TGTGCCAGCAGGGGGCAGGGGGCGATTGCTGGCAATCAGCCCCAGCATTTT

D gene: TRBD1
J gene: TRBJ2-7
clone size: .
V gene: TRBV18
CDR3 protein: CASSSLDRLTYEQYF
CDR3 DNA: TGTGCCAGCTCATCATTGGACAGGCTCACGTACGAGCAGTACTTC

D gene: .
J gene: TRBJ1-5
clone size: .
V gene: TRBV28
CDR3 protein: CASSYTGLPQHF
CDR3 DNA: TGTGCCAGCAGCTATACAGGGTTGCCCCAGCATTTT

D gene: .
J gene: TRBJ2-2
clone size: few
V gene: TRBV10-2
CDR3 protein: CASSGTGELFF
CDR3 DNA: TGCGCCAGCTCGGGCACCGGGGAGCTGTTTTTT

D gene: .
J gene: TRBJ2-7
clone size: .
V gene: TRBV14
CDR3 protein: CASSLPGLSYEQYF
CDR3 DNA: TGTGCCAGCAGCCTACCGGGACTTAGCTACGAGCAGTACTTC

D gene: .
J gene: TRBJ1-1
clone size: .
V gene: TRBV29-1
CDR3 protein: CSVVFGRTEAFF
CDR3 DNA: TGCAGCGTTGTTTTCGGTCGGACTGAAGCTTTCTTT

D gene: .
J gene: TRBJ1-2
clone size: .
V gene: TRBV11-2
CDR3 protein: CASSAGKYGYTF
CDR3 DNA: TGTGCCAGCAGCGCAGGAAAATATGGCTACACCTTC

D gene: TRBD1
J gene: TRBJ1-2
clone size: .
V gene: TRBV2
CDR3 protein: CARYGTEANYGYTF
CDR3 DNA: TGTGCCAGGTACGGGACAGAGGCTAACTATGGCTACACCTTC

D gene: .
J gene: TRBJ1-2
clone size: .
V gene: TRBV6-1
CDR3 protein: CASSASGRANYGYTF
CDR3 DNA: TGTGCCAGCAGCGCCTCGGGGAGGGCCAATTATGGCTACACCTTC

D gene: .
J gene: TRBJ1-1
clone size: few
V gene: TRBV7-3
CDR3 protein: CASSSTGSAEAFF
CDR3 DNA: TGTGCCAGCAGCTCGACAGGTTCGGCTGAAGCTTTCTTT

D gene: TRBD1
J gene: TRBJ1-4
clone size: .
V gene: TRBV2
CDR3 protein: CASSESRDRGRKLFF
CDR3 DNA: TGTGCCAGCAGTGAAAGTAGGGACAGGGGTAGGAAACTGTTTTTT

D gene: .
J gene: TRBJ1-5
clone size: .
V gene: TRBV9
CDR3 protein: CASSPPHAGENQPQHF
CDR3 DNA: TGTGCCAGCAGCCCGCCCCACGCAGGGGAAAATCAGCCCCAGCATTTT

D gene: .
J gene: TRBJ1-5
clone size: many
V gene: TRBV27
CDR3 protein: CASRSGQNQPQHF
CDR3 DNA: TGTGCCAGCAGGTCAGGACAGAATCAGCCCCAGCATTTT

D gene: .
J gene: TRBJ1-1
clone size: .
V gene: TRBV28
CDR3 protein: CASSDQGKRAFF
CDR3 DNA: TGTGCCAGCAGTGACCAGGGAAAAAGGGCTTTCTTT

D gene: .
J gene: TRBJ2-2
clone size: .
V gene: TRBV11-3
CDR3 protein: CASSLAGEVGELFF
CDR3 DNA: TGTGCCAGCAGCTTAGCGGGGGAAGTCGGGGAGCTGTTTTTT

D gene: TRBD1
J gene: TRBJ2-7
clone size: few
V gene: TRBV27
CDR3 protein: CASSLTGGSYEQYF
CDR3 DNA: TGTGCCAGCAGTTTAACAGGGGGGTCCTACGAGCAGTACTTC

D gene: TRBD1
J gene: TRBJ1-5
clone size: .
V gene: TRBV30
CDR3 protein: CAWSSTGSNVPQHF
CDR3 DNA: TGTGCCTGGAGTTCGACAGGGTCTAACGTGCCCCAGCATTTT

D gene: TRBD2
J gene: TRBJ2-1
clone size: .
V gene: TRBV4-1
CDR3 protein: CASSQGTSGREGYNEQFF
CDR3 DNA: TGCGCCAGCAGCCAGGGGACTAGCGGGAGGGAAGGGTACAATGAGCAGTTCTTC

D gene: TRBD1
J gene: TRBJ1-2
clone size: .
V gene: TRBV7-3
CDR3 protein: CASSLGPGGAEEDYTF
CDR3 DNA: TGTGCCAGCAGCTTAGGCCCAGGGGGCGCAGAAGAGGACTACACCTTC

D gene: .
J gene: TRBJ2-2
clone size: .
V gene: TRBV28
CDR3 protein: CASSFESSGELFF
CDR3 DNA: TGTGCCAGCAGTTTCGAGAGTTCCGGGGAGCTGTTTTTT

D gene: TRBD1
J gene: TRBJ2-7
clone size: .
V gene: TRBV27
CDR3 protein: CASSLGPPGQGSEQYF
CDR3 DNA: TGTGCCAGCAGTTTGGGCCCCCCGGGACAGGGGTCAGAGCAGTACTTC

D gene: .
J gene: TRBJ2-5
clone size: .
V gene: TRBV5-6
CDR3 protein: CASTPRRGPETQYF
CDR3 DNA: TGTGCCAGCACCCCCCGGAGGGGGCCGGAGACCCAGTACTTC

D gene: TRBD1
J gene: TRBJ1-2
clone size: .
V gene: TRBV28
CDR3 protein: CASRKRDSERYGYTF
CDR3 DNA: TGTGCCAGCAGGAAACGGGACAGCGAACGCTATGGCTACACCTTC

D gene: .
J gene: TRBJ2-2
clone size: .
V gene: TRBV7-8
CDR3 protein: CASERGRVNTGELFF
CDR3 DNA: TGTGCCAGCGAGCGTGGCAGGGTAAACACCGGGGAGCTGTTTTTT

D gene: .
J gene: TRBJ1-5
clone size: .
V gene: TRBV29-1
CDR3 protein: CSVGSSMGNQPQHF
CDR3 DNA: TGCAGCGTTGGGTCAAGCATGGGCAATCAGCCCCAGCATTTT

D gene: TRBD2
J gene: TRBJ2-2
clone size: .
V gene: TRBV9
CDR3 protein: CASSVDGGRGTGELFF
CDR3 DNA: TGTGCCAGCAGCGTAGACGGCGGGAGAGGGACCGGGGAGCTGTTTTTT

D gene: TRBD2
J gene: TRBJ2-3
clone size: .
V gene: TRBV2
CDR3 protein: CASNGRLAGATDTQYF
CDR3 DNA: TGTGCCAGCAACGGACGACTAGCGGGAGCCACAGATACGCAGTATTTT

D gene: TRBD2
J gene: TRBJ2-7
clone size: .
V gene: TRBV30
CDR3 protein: CAWNGGGYEQYF
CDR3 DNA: TGTGCTTGGAATGGGGGGGGGTACGAGCAGTACTTC

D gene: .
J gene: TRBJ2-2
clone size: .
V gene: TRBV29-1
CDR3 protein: CSVRPGVNTGELFF
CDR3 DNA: TGCAGCGTGCGCCCGGGGGTCAACACCGGGGAGCTGTTTTTT

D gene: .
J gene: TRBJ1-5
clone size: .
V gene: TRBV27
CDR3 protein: CASREDSRQLPQHF
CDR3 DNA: TGTGCCAGCAGGGAGGACAGCCGACAGCTTCCCCAGCATTTT

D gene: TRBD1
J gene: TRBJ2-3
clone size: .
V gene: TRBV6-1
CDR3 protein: CASSTHRGSTDTQYF
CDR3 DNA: TGTGCCAGCAGTACCCACAGGGGAAGCACAGATACGCAGTATTTT

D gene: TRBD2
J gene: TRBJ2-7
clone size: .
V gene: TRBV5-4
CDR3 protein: CASSNGPGGEQYF
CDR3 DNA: TGTGCCAGCAGCAACGGACCGGGGGGGGAGCAGTACTTC

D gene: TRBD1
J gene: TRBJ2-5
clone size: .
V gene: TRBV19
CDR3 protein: CASSSPRQGQETQYF
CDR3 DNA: TGTGCCAGTAGCTCACCACGACAGGGCCAAGAGACCCAGTACTTC

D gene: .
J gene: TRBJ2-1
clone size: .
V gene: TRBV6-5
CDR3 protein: CASSPPRTSYNEQFF
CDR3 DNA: TGTGCCAGCAGTCCCCCCCGGACTTCCTACAATGAGCAGTTCTTC

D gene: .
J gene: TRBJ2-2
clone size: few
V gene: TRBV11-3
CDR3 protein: CASSLGIGELFF
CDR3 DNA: TGTGCCAGCAGCCTCGGTATCGGGGAGCTGTTTTTT